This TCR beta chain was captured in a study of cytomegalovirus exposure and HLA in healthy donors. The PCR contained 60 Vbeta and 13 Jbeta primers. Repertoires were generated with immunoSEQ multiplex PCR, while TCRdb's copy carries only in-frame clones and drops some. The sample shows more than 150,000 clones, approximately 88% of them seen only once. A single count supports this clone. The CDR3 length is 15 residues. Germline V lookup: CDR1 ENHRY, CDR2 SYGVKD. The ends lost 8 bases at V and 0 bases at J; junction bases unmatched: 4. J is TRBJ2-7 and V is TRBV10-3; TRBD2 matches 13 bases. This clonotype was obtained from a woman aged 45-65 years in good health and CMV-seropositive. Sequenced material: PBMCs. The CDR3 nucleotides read TGTGCCATCGGAGGACTAGCGGGGGCCTCCTACGAGCAGTACTTC. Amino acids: CAIGGLAGASYEQYF.